Each of the 15 T cell receptor beta chains below was sequenced from the same sample in a study of blood T cell repertoires in COVID-19 (TCRdb year 2020). The library was made by the immunoSEQ multiplex PCR assay. The table comes from immuneACCESS by way of TCRdb, which keeps in-frame sequences with V and J called. Part of the clones is missing from these tables; in studies checked, under half for an unresolved V gene and the rest for unknown reasons. The sample table contains 110,000 or so clones; only one count was recorded for roughly 84% of them. The top ten constitute around 8% of the sample. Sequencing used peripheral blood. The receptors here all came from a woman in her thirties or forties with acute or convalescent COVID-19.

This clone was recorded once. The chain couples TRBV18 to TRBJ2-3; a weak D match, TRBD1 (6 bases). Deletions cut 4 bases from V and 1 base from J, with 9 bases between. The CDR3 length is 14 residues. Germline lookup yields CDR1 KGHSH and CDR2 LQKENI. In DNA, the CDR3 is TGTGCCAGCTCACTCCAGGGGCGCACAGATACGCAGTATTTT. This codes for CASSLQGRTDTQYF.

The chain couples TRBV30 to TRBJ1-5, with D possibly being TRBD1 (5 bases). The germline V gene has CDR1 GTSNPN and CDR2 SVGIG (reference sequence). This CDR3 comprises 17 residues. Trimming removed 0 bases from V and 4 bases from J, with 19 bases in between. CDR3 DNA: TGTGCCTGGAGTGTAAATACCGGGAGGAAGGGGAATCAGCCCCAGCATTTT. Protein product: CAWSVNTGRKGNQPQHF.

The chain recombines TRBV7-2 with TRBJ1-4; D gene unclear. The germline V gene encodes CDR1 SGHTA and CDR2 FQGNSA. The CDR3 length is 14 residues. V lost 2 bases and J 3 bases, leaving 7 bases between the germline ends. The CDR3 sequence: CASSLQVANEKLFF. CDR3 nucleotide sequence: TGTGCCAGCAGCTTACAGGTGGCTAATGAAAAACTGTTTTTT.

The DNA of the CDR3 is TGTGCCAGCAGCTCACCAGGCTACTCCTACGAGCAGTACTTC. Its translation: CASSSPGYSYEQYF. V is TRBV11-2 and J is TRBJ2-7; no clear D gene. V shed 4 bases and J shed 0 bases, with 10 bases lying between them. The CDR3 sequence is 14 residues long. The germline gives CDR1 SGHAT, CDR2 FQNNGV.

This chain connects TRBV5-1 to TRBJ1-5; tentative D call: TRBD1 (5 bases). The germline V gene encodes CDR1 SGHRS and CDR2 YFSETQ. V was shortened by 2 bases and J by 3 bases, with 15 bases between the two germline ends. The CDR3 covers 16 residues. The chain's CDR3 is CASSLGLGGINQPQHF. The CDR3 coding sequence is TGCGCCAGCAGCTTAGGTTTGGGGGGGATCAATCAGCCCCAGCATTTT.

V is TRBV12-5 and J is TRBJ2-1; D is ambiguous. Germline V gives CDR1 LGHNT, CDR2 FRNRAP. The CDR3 has 13 amino acids. Trimming cost V 6 bases and J 8 bases, with 14 bases left between them. As DNA, the CDR3 is TGTGCTAGTGGCGGCCTGGATGGGCATGAGCAGTTCTTC. This codes for CASGGLDGHEQFF.

The V gene is TRBV5-6, the J gene TRBJ1-2; D uncertain. V was cut by 7 bases and J by 8 bases, with 15 bases left in between. The CDR3 has 12 amino acids. CDR1 is SGHDT, CDR2 YYEEEE, per germline. The CDR3 DNA follows: TGTGCCAGCGGAGACCATCCGGGGGGCTACACCTTC. It is translated as CASGDHPGGYTF. The full variable domain, with the rest looked up from reference TRBV5-6 and TRBJ1-2, is DAGVTQSPTHLIKTRGQQVTLRCSPKSGHDTVSWYQQALGQGPQFIFQYYEEEERQRGNFPDRFSGHQFPNYSSELNVNALLLGDSALYLCASGDHPGGYTFGSGTRLTVV.

This clone showed up just once. The chain is built from TRBV6-5 and TRBJ1-1; no clear D gene. The CDR3 is made up of 13 amino acids. Germline lookup yields CDR1 MNHEY and CDR2 SVGAGI. The ends were cut back, 0 bases at V and 8 bases at J, with 10 bases in the middle. In DNA form, the CDR3 reads TGTGCCAGCAGTTACTCGATCGGGTCCGAAGCTTTCTTT. Protein product: CASSYSIGSEAFF.

The chain is built from TRBV5-6 and TRBJ1-2; TRBD1 agrees at 7 bases. The CDR3 totals 15 residues. Germline CDR1 is SGHDT and CDR2 is YYEEEE. V was clipped by 3 bases and J by 4 bases; unmatched bases: 9. The CDR3 DNA follows: TGTGCCAGCAGCTATTATCAGACAGGGAGCTATGGCTACACCTTC. It yields the protein CASSYYQTGSYGYTF.

This clone was counted between two and nine times. This sequence joins TRBV3-1 (or the pseudogene TRBV3-2) and TRBJ2-7, with D hard to call. The CDR3 length is 15 residues. Trimming took 1 base from V and 0 from J, leaving 10 bases between them. Germline loops: CDR1 LGHDT, CDR2 YNNKEL (reference sequence). The DNA for the CDR3 is TGTGCCAGCAGCCAAGGGGCGCAGATCTCCTACGAGCAGTACTTC. Its protein is CASSQGAQISYEQYF.

The chain joins TRBV6-5 to TRBJ2-7, with D unclear. The CDR3 sequence is 15 residues long. V lost 4 bases to trimming and J lost 0 bases, with 13 bases between them. Germline values: CDR1 MNHEY, CDR2 SVGAGI. This CDR3 reads CASSSIRQDSYEQYF. The CDR3 DNA follows: TGTGCCAGCAGTTCCATTCGGCAGGACTCCTACGAGCAGTACTTC.

The CDR3 DNA follows: TGCGCCAGCAGCCAACCCCTGGGTTGGGGGGGGGACACAGATACGCAGTATTTT. The encoded protein is CASSQPLGWGGDTDTQYF. The V call is TRBV4-1, the J call TRBJ2-3; 7 positions agree with TRBD2. CDR1 MGHRA and CDR2 YSYEKL come from the germline V gene. With 2 bases clipped from V and 2 bases from J, the junction kept 13 bases outside the gene matches. The CDR3 has 18 amino acids.

This chain links TRBV5-1 with TRBJ2-5; no clear D. CDR3 length equals 15 residues. Germline CDR1 SGHRS, CDR2 YFSETQ. Trimming left V 0 bases short and J 1 base short, with 10 bases between. CDR3 DNA sequence: TGCGCCAGCAGCTTGGAGTCGGTACTCCAAGAGACCCAGTACTTC. It is translated as CASSLESVLQETQYF.

CDR3 DNA sequence: TGTGCCAGCAGCCGGCGGGGGACCTTCTACGAGCAGTACTTC. Its protein product is CASSRRGTFYEQYF. The chain employs TRBV3-1 (or the pseudogene TRBV3-2) and TRBJ2-7; 7 bases are shared with TRBD2. V was pared by 4 bases and J by 3 bases, with 6 bases of the junction left unmatched. The CDR3 loop spans 14 amino acids. Germline CDR1 LGHDT, CDR2 YNNKEL (reference sequence).

The chain employs TRBV11-2 and TRBJ1-2, with D perhaps TRBD1 (6 bases). The CDR3 consists of 13 residues. Germline lookup yields CDR1 SGHAT and CDR2 FQNNGV. V lost 5 bases and J 6 bases, leaving 13 bases between the germline ends. The CDR3 reads CASSRKGVDGYTF. For the CDR3, the DNA is TGTGCCAGCAGCCGGAAGGGGGTGGATGGCTACACCTTC.